This T cell receptor beta chain was identified during a study of cytomegalovirus exposure and HLA in healthy donors. Of note for this clone: The CDR3 ends on some other residue instead of the conserved phenylalanine or tryptophan, so this is likely a read error. The DNA is omitted, as the CDR3 cannot be located on it reliably, and the CDR3 follows TCRdb's listing.

PCR involved 60 Vbeta and 13 Jbeta primers. Produced via immunoSEQ multiplex PCR; TCRdb's table is partial and in-frame only. The sample table includes approximately 70,000 clones. The CDR3 length equals 13 residues, ends included. Germline V gene data show CDR1 as KGHSH and CDR2 as LQKENI. The sequenced sample was PBMCs. This chain joins TRBV18 and TRBJ1-2. The clonotype comes from a female donor in good health and CMV-seropositive. CDR3 amino acids: CASSPTERARISR.